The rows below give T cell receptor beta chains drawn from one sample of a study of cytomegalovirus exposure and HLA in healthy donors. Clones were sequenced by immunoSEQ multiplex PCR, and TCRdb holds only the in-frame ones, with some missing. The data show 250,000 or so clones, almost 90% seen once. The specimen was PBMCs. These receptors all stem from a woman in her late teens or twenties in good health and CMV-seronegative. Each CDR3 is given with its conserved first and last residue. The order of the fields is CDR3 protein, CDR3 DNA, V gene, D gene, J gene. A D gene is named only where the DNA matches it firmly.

CDR3aa: CASLPRDYGYTF
CDR3nt: TGTGCCAGCTTACCCCGGGACTATGGCTACACCTTC
v_gene: TRBV2
d_gene: -
j_gene: TRBJ1-2

CDR3aa: CASSSRLAPSSYEQYF
CDR3nt: TGTGCCAGCAGCTCTCGACTAGCCCCGTCCTCCTACGAGCAGTACTTC
v_gene: TRBV7-9
d_gene: TRBD2
j_gene: TRBJ2-7

CDR3aa: CASSPYGTAGQETQYF
CDR3nt: TGCGCCAGCAGCCCCTACGGGACAGCGGGCCAAGAGACCCAGTACTTC
v_gene: TRBV4-1
d_gene: -
j_gene: TRBJ2-5

CDR3aa: CASSPRTAGHEQFF
CDR3nt: TGTGCCAGCAGTCCCAGGACTGCCGGGCATGAGCAGTTCTTC
v_gene: TRBV27
d_gene: -
j_gene: TRBJ2-1

CDR3aa: CASSNGTIPEETQYF
CDR3nt: TGCGCCAGCAGCAACGGGACTATCCCTGAAGAGACCCAGTACTTC
v_gene: TRBV5-1
d_gene: TRBD2
j_gene: TRBJ2-5

CDR3aa: CASTLSGGPYNEQFF
CDR3nt: TGCGCCAGCACCCTCTCCGGGGGACCTTACAATGAGCAGTTCTTC
v_gene: TRBV5-1
d_gene: -
j_gene: TRBJ2-1

CDR3aa: CASTVYSEAFF
CDR3nt: TGTGCCTCTACTGTATATTCAGAAGCTTTCTTT
v_gene: TRBV28
d_gene: -
j_gene: TRBJ1-1

CDR3aa: CASNRETGGFGELFF
CDR3nt: TGTGCCAGCAATCGTGAGACAGGGGGTTTCGGGGAGCTGTTTTTT
v_gene: TRBV2
d_gene: TRBD1
j_gene: TRBJ2-2

CDR3aa: CASSLRWTDSNYGYTF
CDR3nt: TGTGCCAGCAGTTTAAGGTGGACAGACTCTAACTATGGCTACACCTTC
v_gene: TRBV27
d_gene: -
j_gene: TRBJ1-2

CDR3aa: CASSELLGNTIYF
CDR3nt: TGTGCCAGCAGTGAGCTACTTGGAAACACCATATATTTT
v_gene: TRBV6-1
d_gene: -
j_gene: TRBJ1-3

CDR3aa: CASSYIFRSSYNEQFF
CDR3nt: TGTGCCAGCAGTTATATATTTAGGAGCTCCTACAATGAGCAGTTCTTC
v_gene: TRBV6-5
d_gene: -
j_gene: TRBJ2-1

CDR3aa: CASSQDLPSGVETQYF
CDR3nt: TGCGCCAGCAGCCAAGATCTCCCTAGCGGGGTGGAGACCCAGTACTTC
v_gene: TRBV4-3
d_gene: TRBD2
j_gene: TRBJ2-5

CDR3aa: CASSPGTGITGELFF
CDR3nt: TGCGCCAGCAGCCCCGGGACAGGGATCACCGGGGAGCTGTTTTTT
v_gene: TRBV5-1
d_gene: TRBD1
j_gene: TRBJ2-2

CDR3aa: CASTILPGSGNTIYF
CDR3nt: TGTGCCAGCACTATACTGCCTGGCTCTGGAAACACCATATATTTT
v_gene: TRBV6-5
d_gene: -
j_gene: TRBJ1-3

CDR3aa: CASSLVVANTEAFF
CDR3nt: TGTGCCAGCAGCTTAGTCGTGGCCAACACTGAAGCTTTCTTT
v_gene: TRBV11-2
d_gene: -
j_gene: TRBJ1-1